The rows below give T cell receptor beta chains drawn from one sample of a study of identical twins. TCRdb processed the 5' RACE reads anew with MiXCR; each CDR3 protein has one entry. In the table there are about 340,000 distinct CDR3 sequences, approximately 13% of which are singletons. A further study also used this sample, focusing on yellow fever vaccine responses in identical twins.

Input material: CD8+ T cells sorted from blood. The receptor set was obtained from a woman between 18 and 29 years old in good health. CDR3s include the opening cysteine and the closing phenylalanine or tryptophan. A D gene is named only where the DNA matches it firmly. The size field is filled for only some rows; it gives once, few, many or a size class.

15,-,-,TRBV14,TRBJ1-2,CASSQEDRPFYGYTF,TGTGCCAGCAGCCAAGAGGACAGACCTTTCTATGGCTACACCTTC
17,TRBD2,-,TRBV20-1,TRBJ2-1,CSARDRWGSGIDNEQFF,TGCAGTGCTAGAGATCGGTGGGGTAGCGGGATCGACAATGAGCAGTTCTTC
15,-,-,TRBV7-7,TRBJ2-1,CASSSTDSTYNEQFF,TGTGCCAGCAGCTCGACGGACTCTACCTACAATGAGCAGTTCTTC
15,TRBD1,-,TRBV2,TRBJ2-1,CASPGQGGEIHEQFF,TGTGCCAGCCCTGGACAGGGGGGCGAGATCCATGAGCAGTTCTTC
18,TRBD1,many,TRBV11-1,TRBJ2-2,CASTTGTGGTRDTGELFF,TGTGCCAGCACCACCGGGACAGGAGGAACGAGGGACACCGGGGAGCTGTTTTTT
14,-,-,TRBV9,TRBJ2-5,CASSEQGPQETQYF,TGTGCCAGCAGCGAACAGGGACCCCAAGAGACCCAGTACTTC
17,-,-,TRBV4-2,TRBJ2-5,CASSQDLEGGDQETQYF,TGTGCCAGCAGCCAAGACCTGGAGGGTGGGGACCAAGAGACCCAGTACTTC
11,-,-,TRBV29-1,TRBJ2-1,CSVELGNEQFF,TGCAGCGTTGAATTAGGGAATGAGCAGTTCTTC
16,-,-,TRBV20-1,TRBJ2-7,CSAREGPGVSSYEQYF,TGCAGTGCTAGAGAGGGCCCGGGGGTGAGCTCCTACGAGCAGTACTTC
13,TRBD2,-,TRBV3-1,TRBJ2-5,CATSLAGGGTQYF,TGTGCCACTTCACTAGCGGGAGGAGGGACCCAGTACTTC
14,-,-,TRBV6-1,TRBJ2-1,CASSESGRYNEQFF,TGTGCCAGCAGTGAATCGGGCCGGTACAATGAGCAGTTCTTC
17,-,many,TRBV4-1,TRBJ2-1,CASSQEIPPRWGNEQFF,TGCGCCAGCAGCCAAGAAATACCCCCTAGGTGGGGCAATGAGCAGTTCTTC
13,-,-,TRBV7-9,TRBJ1-1,CASSYPGVPEAFF,TGTGCCAGCAGCTATCCTGGGGTACCTGAAGCTTTCTTT
16,-,few,TRBV7-3,TRBJ2-1,CASSLRGDGGYNEQFF,TGTGCCAGCAGCTTAAGGGGGGATGGTGGCTACAATGAGCAGTTCTTC
17,TRBD2,few,TRBV4-2,TRBJ2-5,CASSQDAPSGPQETQYF,TGTGCCAGCAGCCAAGACGCCCCTAGCGGACCCCAAGAGACCCAGTACTTC
11,-,-,TRBV2,TRBJ2-1,CASSEGNIEFF,TGTGCCAGCAGTGAAGGGAACATAGAGTTCTTC
15,-,-,TRBV22-1,TRBJ2-2,CPGLAGGPWTGELFF,TGTCCGGGACTAGCGGGGGGGCCTTGGACCGGGGAGCTGTTTTTT
13,TRBD2,many,TRBV29-1,TRBJ2-3,CSVATSGTDTQYF,TGCAGCGTTGCGACTAGCGGAACAGATACGCAGTATTTT
16,TRBD2,few,TRBV28,TRBJ2-1,CASSSPTSGSYNEQFF,TGTGCCAGCAGCTCTCCAACTAGCGGGAGTTATAATGAGCAGTTCTTC
20,TRBD2,many,TRBV12-3/TRBV12-4,TRBJ2-2,CASRATQTVGLAGATGELFF,TGTGCCAGCAGGGCTACCCAGACGGTGGGACTAGCGGGAGCCACCGGGGAGCTGTTTTTT
14,TRBD2,-,TRBV29-1,TRBJ2-5,CSVVGGRAGETQYF,TGCAGCGTTGTTGGCGGGAGGGCCGGAGAGACCCAGTACTTC
14,-,few,TRBV7-8,TRBJ2-7,CASSPPSRSYEQYF,TGTGCCAGCAGCCCTCCTTCGAGATCCTACGAGCAGTACTTC
12,-,few,TRBV2,TRBJ2-7,CASSALSYEQYF,TGTGCCAGCAGTGCCTTAAGCTACGAGCAGTACTTC
12,-,few,TRBV11-2,TRBJ2-7,CASTLGGYEQYF,TGTGCCAGCACCCTCGGGGGCTACGAGCAGTACTTC
15,-,few,TRBV7-9,TRBJ2-3,CASSRPQNPADTQYF,TGTGCCAGCAGCCGCCCTCAGAATCCCGCAGATACGCAGTATTTT
14,-,few,TRBV9,TRBJ1-1,CASSVTPGGTEAFF,TGTGCCAGCAGCGTGACACCCGGAGGCACTGAAGCTTTCTTT
15,-,-,TRBV7-7,TRBJ2-1,CASSPRDGGLNEQFF,TGTGCCAGCAGCCCCCGGGACGGAGGACTCAATGAGCAGTTCTTC
13,-,-,TRBV6-2/TRBV6-3,TRBJ1-5,CASSRPWAQPQHF,TGTGCCAGCAGTCGACCGTGGGCCCAGCCCCAGCATTTT
14,-,-,TRBV10-3,TRBJ2-7,CAISEPTDTYEQYF,TGTGCCATCAGTGAGCCAACGGACACCTACGAGCAGTACTTC
13,-,few,TRBV4-1,TRBJ2-2,CASSPWGQTALFF,TGCGCCAGCAGCCCTTGGGGCCAGACAGCACTGTTTTTT
13,-,many,TRBV28,TRBJ1-1,CASSQLGGTEAFF,TGTGCCAGCAGTCAATTGGGGGGCACTGAAGCTTTCTTT
15,TRBD2,-,TRBV28,TRBJ2-1,CASSLSLAGLNEQFF,TGTGCCAGCAGTCTTTCCCTAGCGGGACTCAATGAGCAGTTCTTC
14,-,-,TRBV9,TRBJ2-3,CASSVAGYTDTQYF,TGTGCCAGCAGCGTAGCCGGATACACAGATACGCAGTATTTT
16,TRBD2,few,TRBV29-1,TRBJ2-1,CSVEGTSGESYNEQFF,TGCAGCGTTGAGGGGACTAGCGGAGAATCCTACAATGAGCAGTTCTTC
15,-,-,TRBV4-1,TRBJ1-4,CASSQDGSTNEKLFF,TGCGCCAGCAGCCAAGACGGGAGTACTAATGAAAAACTGTTTTTT
12,-,many,TRBV5-8,TRBJ2-4,CASSLGVNIQYF,TGTGCCAGCAGCTTGGGGGTCAACATTCAGTACTTC
19,TRBD2,few,TRBV15,TRBJ2-5,CATSRETSGAIASGETQYF,TGTGCCACCAGCAGAGAGACTAGCGGGGCAATCGCATCGGGAGAGACCCAGTACTTC
12,-,-,TRBV20-1,TRBJ1-1,CSAANTEVEAFF,TGCAGTGCCGCCAATACGGAGGTTGAAGCTTTCTTT